These T cell receptor beta chains were read from a single sample in a study of PD-1 blockade in mismatch repair-deficient tumors. Generated by immunoSEQ multiplex PCR, the TCRdb table keeps only in-frame clones and is missing some. The profile shows 85,000 to 130,000 clones, 82% of them singletons. The sequencing here drew on peripheral blood, taken about 36 weeks after starting pembrolizumab. Receptors were obtained from an adult with mismatch repair-deficient cancer. Each CDR3 is given with its conserved first and last residue. Fields, in order: V gene, J gene, clone size, D gene, CDR3 protein, CDR3 DNA. A D gene is named only where the DNA matches it firmly. The size of a clone is reported for some rows only, either as once, few or many, or as a class for expanded clones.

>TRBV5-1|TRBJ2-3|once|TRBD1
CASSLQQGDTDTQYF
TGCGCCAGCAGCTTACAACAGGGGGACACAGATACGCAGTATTTT
>TRBV14|TRBJ1-4|-|TRBD1
CASSDRVHEKLFF
TGTGCCAGCAGCGACAGGGTCCATGAAAAACTGTTTTTT
>TRBV14|TRBJ2-1|-|-
CASRGEGEEFF
TGTGCCAGCAGGGGGGAGGGGGAGGAGTTCTTC
>TRBV11-3|TRBJ2-7|-|-
CASSLVVGGSKAYEQYF
TGTGCCAGCAGCTTAGTCGTAGGCGGCAGTAAAGCCTACGAGCAGTACTTC
>TRBV11-2|TRBJ2-5|-|TRBD2
CASSSGTSGRAGETQYF
TGTGCCAGCAGCTCCGGGACTAGCGGGAGGGCCGGTGAGACCCAGTACTTC
>TRBV30|TRBJ2-7|once|-
CAWSTYGGAQEQYF
TGTGCCTGGAGTACATATGGGGGGGCGCAGGAGCAGTACTTC
>TRBV4-3|TRBJ2-5|-|TRBD1
CASSQDQAGGWQETQYF
TGCGCCAGCAGCCAAGATCAGGCAGGGGGTTGGCAAGAGACCCAGTACTTC
>TRBV5-1|TRBJ2-3|-|TRBD2
CASSSGLAGGSTDTQYF
TGCGCCAGCAGCTCCGGACTAGCGGGAGGTAGCACAGATACGCAGTATTTT
>TRBV5-6|TRBJ1-2|-|TRBD1
CASSEGAVGGPNYGYTF
TGTGCCAGCAGCGAGGGGGCCGTGGGGGGCCCCAACTATGGCTACACCTTC
>TRBV2|TRBJ1-4|-|TRBD1
CASRPGTGTEKLFF
TGTGCCAGCAGGCCCGGGACAGGGACGGAAAAACTGTTTTTT
>TRBV6-1|TRBJ1-1|-|-
CASSEVYIRNTEAFF
TGTGCCAGCAGTGAAGTCTATATAAGGAACACTGAAGCTTTCTTT
>TRBV5-6|TRBJ1-5|-|-
CASSSTWGEPEGSNQPQHF
TGTGCCAGCAGCTCTACTTGGGGGGAGCCAGAGGGTAGCAATCAGCCCCAGCATTTT
>TRBV7-2|TRBJ1-5|few|TRBD1
CASSSGQGLNQPQHF
TGTGCCAGCAGCTCCGGACAGGGACTAAATCAGCCCCAGCATTTT
>TRBV10-3|TRBJ2-7|-|-
CAIGGTAEGEQYF
TGTGCCATCGGGGGGACCGCCGAGGGCGAGCAGTACTTC
>TRBV14|TRBJ2-1|-|TRBD2
CASSQVGRNEQFF
TGTGCCAGCAGCCAAGTCGGGAGGAATGAGCAGTTCTTC
>TRBV6-1|TRBJ1-2|few|-
CASSESRYGYTF
TGTGCCAGCAGTGAAAGCCGGTATGGCTACACCTTC
>TRBV6-4|TRBJ2-1|-|TRBD2
CASSGLAGTLLPHEQFF
TGTGCCAGCAGTGGACTAGCGGGGACCCTCCTCCCACATGAGCAGTTCTTC
>TRBV5-4|TRBJ2-3|-|-
CASSLAPPPDTQYF
TGTGCCAGCAGCTTGGCCCCGCCGCCGGATACGCAGTATTTT
>TRBV19|TRBJ1-4|-|-
CASSTLGAANEKLFF
TGTGCCAGTAGTACCCTCGGGGCCGCTAATGAAAAACTGTTTTTT
>TRBV18|TRBJ2-2|-|TRBD1
CASSPPQGAAGELFF
TGTGCCAGCTCACCACCTCAGGGGGCGGCCGGGGAGCTGTTTTTT
>TRBV7-9|TRBJ2-7|-|-
CASSVKGSGEQYF
TGTGCCAGCAGCGTAAAGGGGTCAGGCGAGCAGTACTTC
>TRBV30|TRBJ2-1|-|TRBD1
CAWSSRDRGMYEQFF
TGTGCCTGGAGCTCCCGGGACAGGGGGATGTATGAGCAGTTCTTC
>TRBV5-1|TRBJ2-6|-|-
CASSLSGDTGANVLTF
TGCGCCAGCAGCTTGTCGGGGGACACTGGGGCCAACGTCCTGACTTTC
>TRBV7-9|TRBJ2-1|once|-
CASSLGRGRYNEQFF
TGTGCCAGCAGCTTGGGGCGGGGACGCTACAATGAGCAGTTCTTC
>TRBV5-1|TRBJ2-3|-|TRBD2
CASRSAGETDTQYF
TGCGCCAGCCGCTCGGCGGGAGAGACAGATACGCAGTATTTT
>TRBV4-1|TRBJ2-7|-|TRBD2
CASSSTSGSSYEQYF
TGCGCCAGCAGCTCCACTAGCGGGTCCTCCTACGAGCAGTACTTC
>TRBV5-1|TRBJ1-1|-|-
CASSSRTANTEAFF
TGCGCCAGCAGCTCTCGGACAGCGAACACTGAAGCTTTCTTT
>TRBV6-1|TRBJ2-7|-|-
CASSEQQGWWEQYF
TGTGCCAGCAGTGAACAACAGGGTTGGTGGGAGCAGTACTTC
>TRBV13|TRBJ2-3|-|-
CASSRLGPRPDTQYF
TGTGCCAGCAGTCGATTGGGTCCCAGACCAGATACGCAGTATTTT
>TRBV6-5|TRBJ2-2|-|-
CASSYVPGELFF
TGTGCCAGCAGTTACGTTCCCGGGGAGCTGTTTTTT
>TRBV7-9|TRBJ2-7|-|-
CASSLSAYEQYF
TGTGCCAGCAGCTTATCGGCCTACGAGCAGTACTTC
>TRBV5-1|TRBJ2-3|-|-
CASSLEGRSTDTQYF
TGCGCCAGCAGCTTGGAGGGGAGATCCACAGATACGCAGTATTTT
>TRBV7-9|TRBJ2-1|-|-
CASSLGDHTYNEQFF
TGTGCCAGCAGCTTAGGGGACCACACCTACAATGAGCAGTTCTTC
>TRBV7-9|TRBJ1-5|many|-
CASSLGAQPQHF
TGTGCCAGCAGCTTAGGTGCTCAGCCCCAGCATTTT
>TRBV9|TRBJ2-2|-|-
CASKGSTGELFF
TGTGCCAGCAAGGGGAGCACCGGGGAGCTGTTTTTT
>TRBV13|TRBJ2-2|few|TRBD2
CASSRFLSGSWVGELFF
TGTGCCAGCAGCCGGTTTTTGAGCGGGAGCTGGGTCGGGGAGCTGTTTTTT
>TRBV29-1|TRBJ1-5|-|TRBD1
CSVGQGHNQPQHF
TGCAGCGTGGGACAGGGACACAATCAGCCCCAGCATTTT
>TRBV5-6|TRBJ2-1|-|TRBD2
CASSSGLAGDNEQFF
TGTGCCAGCAGCTCTGGACTAGCGGGGGACAATGAGCAGTTCTTC
>TRBV7-2|TRBJ2-3|-|-
CASSITGGVGTDTQYF
TGTGCCAGCAGCATTACTGGGGGTGTTGGCACAGATACGCAGTATTTT
>TRBV2|TRBJ2-7|-|-
CASSESGFEQYF
TGTGCCAGCAGTGAATCCGGGTTCGAGCAGTACTTC
>TRBV10-3|TRBJ2-2|-|-
CAITRGGSGNTGELFF
TGTGCCATCACCCGAGGTGGGAGTGGCAACACCGGGGAGCTGTTTTTT
>TRBV18|TRBJ2-2|-|TRBD2
CASSPPSGSFGELFF
TGTGCCAGCTCACCACCGAGCGGGAGTTTTGGGGAGCTGTTTTTT
>TRBV6-1|TRBJ1-3|-|-
CASRIRPNSGNTIYF
TGTGCCAGCAGGATACGACCGAACTCTGGAAACACCATATATTTT
>TRBV7-3|TRBJ2-7|-|-
CASSPGRTSYEQYF
TGTGCCAGCAGCCCGGGACGGACATCCTACGAGCAGTACTTC
>TRBV7-3|TRBJ1-1|-|-
CASSPDMQGLAFF
TGTGCCAGCAGCCCAGACATGCAGGGTTTAGCTTTCTTT
>TRBV10-2|TRBJ1-1|-|TRBD1
CASSATGTGATEAFF
TGCGCCAGCAGTGCGACCGGGACAGGGGCCACTGAAGCTTTCTTT
>TRBV28|TRBJ1-5|-|TRBD1
CASSPDRSYNQPQHF
TGTGCCAGCAGCCCGGACAGGTCGTACAATCAGCCCCAGCATTTT